The 8 T cell receptor beta chains reported below all come from one sample, sequenced in a study of blood T cell repertoires in COVID-19. Assay used: immunoSEQ multiplex PCR; TCRdb lists only in-frame clones, some missing. Altogether some 150,000 clones are present, about 85% being singletons, with the ten largest covering about 1.2%. The sequencing input was peripheral blood. The receptors derive from a man aged 55 to 69 who had recovered from COVID-19.

DNA of the CDR3: TGTGCCACCTACGACAGCGGGAGCTCCTACGAGCAGTACTTC. It encodes CATYDSGSSYEQYF. J is TRBJ2-7 and V is TRBV6-5, with TRBD2 matching 8 bases. J gave up 0 bases and V 10 bases, and 8 bases lay outside the gene matches. Germline CDR1 reads MNHEY; CDR2 reads SVGAGI. This CDR3 spans 14 amino acids.

As regards this clone: One junction end does not reproduce the germline sequence, and a read error may be involved. The V gene is TRBV5-1, the J gene TRBJ1-2, with 7 nucleotides matching TRBD1. Germline CDR1 and CDR2: SGHRS and YFSETQ. CDR3 length equals 19 residues. CDR3 DNA: TGCGCCAGCACCTTGGGACCGGGACAGAAGATGATGCGGCCCTATGGCTACACCTTC. It codes for CASTLGPGQKMMRPYGYTF.

The rearrangement links TRBV30 to TRBJ2-3, with 7 positions matching TRBD2. From germline, CDR1 is GTSNPN and CDR2 SVGIG (reference sequence). The CDR3 contains 18 residues. J lost 2 bases, V lost 0 bases, and 14 bases had no gene match. The CDR3 here is CAWSVQASVGGYTDTQYF. CDR3 nucleotide sequence: TGTGCCTGGAGTGTACAGGCGTCGGTGGGGGGGTACACAGATACGCAGTATTTT.

The genes are TRBV6-2 or TRBV6-3 and TRBJ2-3, with 7 bases matching TRBD1. V was pared by 6 bases and J by 0 bases, with 6 bases of the junction left unmatched. This CDR3 contains 15 residues. CDR1 is MNHEY and CDR2 is SVGEGT in the germline V gene. Here the CDR3 DNA reads TGTGCCAGCAGCGACAGGGTGAAGAGCACAGATACGCAGTATTTT. It translates to CASSDRVKSTDTQYF.

This rearrangement joins TRBV7-9 to TRBJ2-3; TRBD2 might be the D (6 bases). CDR3 size: 15 residues. Germline CDR1 is SEHNR and CDR2 is FQNEAQ (reference sequence). V lost 6 bases, J lost 1 base, and 14 bases lay in between. The CDR3 protein is CASSGGGVRTDTQYF. CDR3 in DNA: TGTGCCAGCAGTGGTGGAGGGGTCCGCACAGATACGCAGTATTTT.

Here the CDR3 reads CASSLEIGALETQYF. In nucleotides, the CDR3 is TGTGCCAGCAGCTTAGAAATAGGGGCGTTAGAGACCCAGTACTTC. The V and J genes are TRBV7-3 and TRBJ2-5; D is perhaps TRBD1 (5 bases). The CDR3 totals 15 residues. V lost 2 bases and J 4 bases, leaving 14 bases between the germline ends. Germline values: CDR1 SGHTA, CDR2 FQGTGA.

The chain combines TRBV30 with TRBJ2-1; TRBD1 matches 9 bases. The CDR3 extends over 14 amino acids. Trimming at V came to 5 bases and at J to 6 bases, leaving 8 bases not matched to a gene. CDR1 is GTSNPN, CDR2 SVGIG, per germline (reference sequence). This CDR3 is CAWVGDRETNEQFF. DNA for the CDR3: TGTGCCTGGGTTGGGGACAGGGAAACCAATGAGCAGTTCTTC.

In regard to this clone: Additional DNA sequences in this sample encode the identical CDR3. The rearrangement joins TRBV5-1 to TRBJ1-1, with D maybe TRBD1 (6 bases). Germline lookup yields CDR1 SGHRS and CDR2 YFSETQ. This CDR3 has 15 amino acids. V lost 0 bases, J lost 4 bases, and 13 bases lay in between. CDR3 amino acids: CASSLGQGTGTEAFF. The CDR3 DNA reads as TGCGCCAGCAGCTTGGGGCAGGGGACGGGCACTGAAGCTTTCTTT.